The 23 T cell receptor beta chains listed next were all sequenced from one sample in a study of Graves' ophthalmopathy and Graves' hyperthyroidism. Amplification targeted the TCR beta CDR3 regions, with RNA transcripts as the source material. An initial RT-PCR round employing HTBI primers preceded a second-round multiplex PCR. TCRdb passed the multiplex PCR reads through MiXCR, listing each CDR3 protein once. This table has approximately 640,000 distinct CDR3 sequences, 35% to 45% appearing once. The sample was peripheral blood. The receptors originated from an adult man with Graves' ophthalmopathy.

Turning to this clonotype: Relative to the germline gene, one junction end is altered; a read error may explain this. DNA of the CDR3: TGCGCCAGCAGCCAAGGACCCCTCTACGAGCAGTGCTTC. Amino acid sequence: CASSQGPLYEQCF. The chain has TRBV4-3 and TRBJ2-7; D call uncertain. Germline CDR1 and CDR2: LGHNA and YSLEER. The CDR3 consists of 13 residues.

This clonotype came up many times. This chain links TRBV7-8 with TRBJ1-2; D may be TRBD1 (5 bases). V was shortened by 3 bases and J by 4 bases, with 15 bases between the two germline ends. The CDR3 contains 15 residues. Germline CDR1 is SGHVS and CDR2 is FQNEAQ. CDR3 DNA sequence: TGTGCCAGCAGCTTCCTCGAGGGGATTCTCTATGGCTACACCTTC. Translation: CASSFLEGILYGYTF.

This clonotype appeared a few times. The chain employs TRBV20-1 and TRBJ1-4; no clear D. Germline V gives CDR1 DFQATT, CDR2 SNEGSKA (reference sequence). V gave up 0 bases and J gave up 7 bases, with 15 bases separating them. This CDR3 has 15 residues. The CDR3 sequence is CSARDRLQKGEKLFF. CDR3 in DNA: TGCAGTGCTAGAGATAGACTCCAAAAGGGTGAAAAACTGTTTTTT.

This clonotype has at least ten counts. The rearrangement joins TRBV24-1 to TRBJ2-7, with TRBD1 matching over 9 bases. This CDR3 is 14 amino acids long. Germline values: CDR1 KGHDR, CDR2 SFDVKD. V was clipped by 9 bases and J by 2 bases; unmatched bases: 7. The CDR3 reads CATGDRELTYEQYF. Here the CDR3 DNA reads TGTGCCACCGGGGACAGGGAATTGACCTACGAGCAGTACTTC.

The CDR3 protein is CASSSFSGDGTDTQYF. CDR3 in DNA: TGTGCCAGCAGCTCGTTTAGCGGCGACGGCACAGATACGCAGTATTTT. The chain links TRBV7-6 to TRBJ2-3; D is possibly TRBD2 (6 bases). There are 16 residues in the CDR3. The germline gives CDR1 SGHVS, CDR2 FNYEAQ. Trimming removed 4 bases at V and 1 base at J, with 15 bases between.

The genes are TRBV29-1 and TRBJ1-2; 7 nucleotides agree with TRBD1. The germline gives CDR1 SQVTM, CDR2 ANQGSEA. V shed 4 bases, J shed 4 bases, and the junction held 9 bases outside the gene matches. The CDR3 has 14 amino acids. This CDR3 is CSVGQGGDPYGYTF. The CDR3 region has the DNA TGCAGCGTTGGACAGGGTGGTGATCCCTATGGCTACACCTTC.

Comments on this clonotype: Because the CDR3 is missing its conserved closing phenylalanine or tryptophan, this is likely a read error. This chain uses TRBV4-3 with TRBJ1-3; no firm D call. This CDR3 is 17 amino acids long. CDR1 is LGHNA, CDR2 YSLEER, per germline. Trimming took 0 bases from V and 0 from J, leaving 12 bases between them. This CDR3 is CASSQDWTASSGNTIYL. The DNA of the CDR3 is TGCGCCAGCAGCCAAGATTGGACGGCCAGCTCTGGAAACACCATATATTTA.

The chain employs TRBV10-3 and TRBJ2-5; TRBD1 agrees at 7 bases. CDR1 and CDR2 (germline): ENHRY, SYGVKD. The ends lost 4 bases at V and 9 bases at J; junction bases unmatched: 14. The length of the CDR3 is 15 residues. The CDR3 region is CAISGTGEPHQPQYF. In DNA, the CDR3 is TGTGCCATCAGTGGAACAGGGGAACCCCATCAGCCCCAGTACTTC.

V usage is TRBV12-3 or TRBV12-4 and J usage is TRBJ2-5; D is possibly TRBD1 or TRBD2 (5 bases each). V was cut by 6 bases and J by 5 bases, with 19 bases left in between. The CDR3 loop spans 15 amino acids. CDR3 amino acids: CASSLRAGSWETQYF. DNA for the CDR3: TGTGCCAGCAGCTTACGGGCAGGGAGTTGGGAGACCCAGTACTTC.

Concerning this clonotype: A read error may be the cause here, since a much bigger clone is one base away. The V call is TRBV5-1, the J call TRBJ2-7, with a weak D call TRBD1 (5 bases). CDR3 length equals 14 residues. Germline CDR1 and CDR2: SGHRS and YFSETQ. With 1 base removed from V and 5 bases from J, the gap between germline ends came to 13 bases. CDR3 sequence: CASSLLAGSHEQYF. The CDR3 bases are TGCGCCAGCAGCTTGTTGGCAGGGTCCCACGAGCAGTACTTC. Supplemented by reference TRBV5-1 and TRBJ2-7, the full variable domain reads KAGVTQTPRYLIKTRGQQVTLSCSPISGHRSVSWYQQTPGQGLQFLFEYFSETQRNKGNFPGRFSGRQFSNSRSEMNVSTLELGDSALYLCASSLLAGSHEQYFGPGTRLTVT.

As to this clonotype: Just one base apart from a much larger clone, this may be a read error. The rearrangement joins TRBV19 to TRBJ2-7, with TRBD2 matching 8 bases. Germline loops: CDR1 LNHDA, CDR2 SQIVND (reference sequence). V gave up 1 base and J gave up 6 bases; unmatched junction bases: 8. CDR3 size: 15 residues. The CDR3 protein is CASSIAGPAGAEQYF. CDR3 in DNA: TGTGCCAGTAGTATAGCGGGACCAGCGGGAGCCGAGCAGTACTTC.

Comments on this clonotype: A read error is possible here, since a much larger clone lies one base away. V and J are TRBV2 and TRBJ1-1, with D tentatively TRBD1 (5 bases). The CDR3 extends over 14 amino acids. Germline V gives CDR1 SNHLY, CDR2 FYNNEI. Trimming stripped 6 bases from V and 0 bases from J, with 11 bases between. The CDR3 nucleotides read TGTGCCAGCAGATCCCGAGGGGTGAACACTGAAGCTTTCTTT. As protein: CASRSRGVNTEAFF.

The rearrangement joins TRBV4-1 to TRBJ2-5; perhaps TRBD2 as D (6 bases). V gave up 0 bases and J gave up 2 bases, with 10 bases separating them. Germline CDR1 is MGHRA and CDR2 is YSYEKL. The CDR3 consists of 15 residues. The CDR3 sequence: CASSQDRGIQETQYF. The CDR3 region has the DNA TGCGCCAGCAGCCAAGATCGGGGGATTCAAGAGACCCAGTACTTC.

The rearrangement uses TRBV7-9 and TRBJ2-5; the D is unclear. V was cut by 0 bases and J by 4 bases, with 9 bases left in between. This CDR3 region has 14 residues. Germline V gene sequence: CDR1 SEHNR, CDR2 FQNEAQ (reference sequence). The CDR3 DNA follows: TGTGCCAGCAGCTTAGCCAGACACGGAGAGACCCAGTACTTC. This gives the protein CASSLARHGETQYF.

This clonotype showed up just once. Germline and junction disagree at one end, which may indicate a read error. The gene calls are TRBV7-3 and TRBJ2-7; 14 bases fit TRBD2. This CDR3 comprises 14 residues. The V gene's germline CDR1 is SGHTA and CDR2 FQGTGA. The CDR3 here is CAGSSGLAGDGQYF. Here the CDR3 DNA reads TGTGCCGGCAGCTCGGGACTAGCGGGAGACGGGCAGTACTTC.

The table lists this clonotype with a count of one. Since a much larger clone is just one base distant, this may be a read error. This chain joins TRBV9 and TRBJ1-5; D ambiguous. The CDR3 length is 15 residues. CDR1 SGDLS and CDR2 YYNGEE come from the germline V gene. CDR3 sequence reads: CSSSVGGLGNQPQHF. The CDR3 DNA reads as TGTTCCAGCAGCGTAGGAGGACTTGGCAATCAGCCCCAGCATTTT.

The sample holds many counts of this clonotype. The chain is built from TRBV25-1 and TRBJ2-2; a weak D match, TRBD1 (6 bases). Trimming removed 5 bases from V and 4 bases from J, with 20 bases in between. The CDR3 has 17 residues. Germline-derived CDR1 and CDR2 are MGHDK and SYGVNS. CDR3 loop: CASSLQGPYGGTGELFF. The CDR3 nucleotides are TGTGCCAGCAGTCTACAGGGTCCCTACGGCGGCACCGGGGAGCTGTTTTTT.

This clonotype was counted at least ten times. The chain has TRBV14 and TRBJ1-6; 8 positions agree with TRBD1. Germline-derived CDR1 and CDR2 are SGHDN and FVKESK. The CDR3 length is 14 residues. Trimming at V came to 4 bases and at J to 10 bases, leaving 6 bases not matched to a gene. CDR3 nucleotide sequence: TGTGCCAGCAGCCCAGGGGGCGCGGGGTCACCCCTCCACTTT. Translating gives CASSPGGAGSPLHF.

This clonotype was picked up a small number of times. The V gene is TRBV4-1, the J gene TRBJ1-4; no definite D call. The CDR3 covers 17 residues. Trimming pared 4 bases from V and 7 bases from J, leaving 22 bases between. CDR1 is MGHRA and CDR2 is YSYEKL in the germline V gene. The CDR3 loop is CASSLLEALSNREKLFF. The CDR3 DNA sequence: TGCGCCAGCAGCCTACTAGAGGCCCTGTCAAACCGTGAAAAACTGTTTTTT.

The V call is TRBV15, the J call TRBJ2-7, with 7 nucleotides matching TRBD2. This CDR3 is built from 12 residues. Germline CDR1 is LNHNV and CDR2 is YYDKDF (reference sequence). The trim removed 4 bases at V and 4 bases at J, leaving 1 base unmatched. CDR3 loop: CATSMRGYEQYF. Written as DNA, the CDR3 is TGTGCCACCAGCATGCGGGGGTACGAGCAGTACTTC.

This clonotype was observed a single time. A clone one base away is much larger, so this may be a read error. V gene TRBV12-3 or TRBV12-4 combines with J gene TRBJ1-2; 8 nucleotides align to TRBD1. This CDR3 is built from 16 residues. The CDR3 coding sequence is TGTGCCAGCAGTTTAGGACAGGGGCTAGATAACTATGGCTGCACCTTC. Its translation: CASSLGQGLDNYGCTF.

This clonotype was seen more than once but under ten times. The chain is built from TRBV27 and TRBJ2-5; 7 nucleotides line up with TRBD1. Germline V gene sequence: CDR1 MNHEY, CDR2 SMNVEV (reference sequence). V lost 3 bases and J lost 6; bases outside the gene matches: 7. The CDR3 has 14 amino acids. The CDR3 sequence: CASSFGRQGQTQYF. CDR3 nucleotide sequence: TGTGCCAGCAGTTTTGGTCGACAGGGTCAGACCCAGTACTTC.

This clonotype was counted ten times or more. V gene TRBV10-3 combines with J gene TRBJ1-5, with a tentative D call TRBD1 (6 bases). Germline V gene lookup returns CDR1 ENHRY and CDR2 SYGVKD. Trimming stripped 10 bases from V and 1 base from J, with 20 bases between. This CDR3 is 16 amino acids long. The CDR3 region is CASSVSPGESNQPQHF. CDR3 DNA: TGTGCCAGCAGCGTGAGCCCAGGGGAAAGCAATCAGCCCCAGCATTTT.